This T cell receptor beta chain was found in a study of molecular identifiers for immune sequencing clone quantification. The CDR3 runs 16 residues. The germline V gene has CDR1 SGDLS and CDR2 YYNGEE. The J segment lost 4 bases and the V segment lost 3 bases, leaving 6 bases of the junction unmatched. Bulk TCR libraries were made with methods that had been previously described and with listed TCR primers. In TCRdb, the PCR reads were re-called with MiXCR into one record per CDR3 protein. The sample has some 91,000 distinct CDR3 sequences; about 24% are singletons. Study-wide results and limits: Among effectors, clones above 20 RNA copies held over 97% of molecules; among naive cells, under 1%.

A CD8+CD4-CCR7+CD45RA+ phenotype served as the sorting definition for naive CD8 T cells. This clonotype was recorded a few times. Its antigen is unknown. V and J are TRBV9 and TRBJ2-2, with 10 bases fitting TRBD1. The receptor's source is a human donor in good health. Some libraries in this study had Jurkat cell RNA spiked in. The specimen sequenced was naive CD8+ T cells from blood, with Jurkat cell RNA spiked in. Sample subset: FACS-sorted CD8+CD4-CCR7+CD45RA+ naive T cells. The CDR3 DNA reads TGTGCCAGCAGCGGAGGGACAGGGGTTGGCACCGGGGAGCTGTTTTTT. This codes for CASSGGTGVGTGELFF.